Shown below are 24 T cell receptor beta chains from a single sample sequenced in a study of CD8+CD57+ T cells in acquired aplastic anemia. The TCR beta profiling, which covered VDJ combination and CDR3 sequence, was carried out using genomic DNA as the template. MiXCR was run by TCRdb on the reads, yielding one entry per CDR3 protein. Seen here are 150,000 or so distinct CDR3 sequences, just under 65% observed once, and the top ten hold less than 55%. The source material was sorted CD4+, CD8+, or CD8+CD57+ T cells (not recorded which) from PBMCs. The receptors shown here come from a human donor in good health.

This chain links TRBV7-2 with TRBJ1-1, with D unclear. Between the trimmed V and J ends, which lost 5 bases and 1 base, there was a span of 8 bases. The germline gives CDR1 SGHTA, CDR2 FQGNSA. The CDR3 consists of 13 residues. As DNA, the CDR3 is TGTGCCAGCAGCCCTTCGCAGAACACTGAAGCTTTCTTT. Translation gives CASSPSQNTEAFF.

The chain joins TRBV20-1 to TRBJ2-7; 11 bases line up with TRBD1. CDR3 length equals 14 residues. The J segment lost 0 bases and the V segment lost 6 bases, leaving 4 bases of the junction unmatched. In germline, CDR1 is DFQATT, CDR2 SNEGSKA (reference sequence). The CDR3 region is CSARDRGASYEQYF. The CDR3 region has the DNA TGCAGTGCGCGGGACAGGGGGGCCTCCTACGAGCAGTACTTC.

The chain carries TRBV19 and TRBJ1-1; D perhaps matches TRBD1 (5 bases). V dropped 2 bases and J dropped 1 base, with 5 bases sitting between them. Germline lookup yields CDR1 LNHDA and CDR2 SQIVND (reference sequence). CDR3 length: 13 amino acids. CDR3 sequence (DNA): TGTGCCAGTAGTATAACAGGGAACACTGAAGCTTTCTTT. Its protein is CASSITGNTEAFF.

This clonotype was found many times. The chain combines TRBV7-9 with TRBJ1-1; 9 positions match TRBD1. This CDR3 spans 16 amino acids. Unmatched junction bases numbered 14, after V lost 5 bases and J lost 7 bases. Germline-derived CDR1 and CDR2 are SEHNR and FQNEAQ (reference sequence). The CDR3 coding sequence is TGTGCCAGCAGCACTCATCCGGACAGGGGAAAAAGTGAAGCTTTCTTT. Its protein product is CASSTHPDRGKSEAFF.

The chain carries TRBV12-3 or TRBV12-4 and TRBJ2-5, with a weak D call TRBD1 (6 bases). V lost 3 bases to trimming and J lost 5 bases, with 16 bases between them. The CDR3 totals 15 residues. The CDR3 bases are TGTGCCAGCAGTTTGGTTCAGGGGCGCGCCGAGACCCAGTACTTC. Its translation: CASSLVQGRAETQYF.

This clonotype was seen many times. J is TRBJ2-7 and V is TRBV19; D possibly uses TRBD1 or TRBD2 (5 bases each). The germline CDR1 and CDR2 sequences are LNHDA and SQIVND (reference sequence). Trimming shortened V by 9 bases and J by 1 base, and 22 bases separated the two germline ends. The CDR3 sequence is 16 residues long. Written as DNA, the CDR3 is TGTGCCAGCTTGGGACCGGGCCGGGACCGATCCTACGAGCAGTACTTC. Residues: CASLGPGRDRSYEQYF.

The rearrangement uses TRBV7-9 and TRBJ1-1; unclear D gene. Looked up from germline, CDR1 is SEHNR and CDR2 is FQNEAQ (reference sequence). The CDR3 length is 15 residues. The V end lost 5 bases, the J end lost 2 bases, and 15 bases lay between the germline ends. The CDR3 loop reads CASSPSDGENTEAFF. The CDR3 coding sequence is TGTGCCAGCAGCCCCTCGGACGGGGAAAACACTGAAGCTTTCTTT.

This clonotype has a handful of counts. The chain employs TRBV6-4 and TRBJ1-3; D might be TRBD1 (6 bases). The germline CDR1 and CDR2 sequences are MRHNA and SNTAGT. CDR3 length equals 19 residues. Between the trimmed V and J ends, which lost 0 bases and 0 bases, there was a span of 18 bases. The CDR3 sequence: CASSDSRGRGLSSGNTIYF. The CDR3 DNA is TGTGCCAGCAGTGACTCGCGGGGCAGGGGCTTGAGCTCTGGAAACACCATATATTTT.

Remarks on this clonotype: Here the CDR3 omits its conserved ending phenylalanine or tryptophan, so a read error is the likely source. The rearrangement links TRBV7-7 to TRBJ2-3; D gene unclear. This CDR3 has 14 amino acids. Germline CDR1 and CDR2: SSHAT and FNYEAQ (reference sequence). Trimming took off 0 bases at V and 1 base at J, with 5 bases between the two ends. This CDR3 reads CASSLALRTDTQYV. The CDR3 DNA reads TGTGCCAGCAGCTTAGCGCTGCGCACAGATACGCAGTATGTT.

The chain carries TRBV19 and TRBJ2-2; 8 nucleotides align to TRBD2. This CDR3 has 15 residues. The germline gives CDR1 LNHDA, CDR2 SQIVND (reference sequence). The junction had 7 bases not matched to a gene; V was cut back by 6 bases and J by 4 bases. Written as DNA, the CDR3 is TGTGCCAGTAGGACCCCGGGGGGGTCCACCGGGGAGCTGTTTTTT. Amino acids: CASRTPGGSTGELFF.

The chain carries TRBV7-2 and TRBJ2-3; 7 nucleotides align to TRBD2. CDR1 and CDR2 from the germline V gene are SGHTA and FQGNSA. The V gene end was trimmed by 3 bases and the J gene end by 6 bases; junction bases not matched to a gene: 12. The CDR3 is made up of 16 amino acids. The CDR3 loop is CASSFYLWTGGDTQYF. CDR3 sequence (DNA): TGTGCCAGCAGCTTCTACCTTTGGACGGGAGGTGATACGCAGTATTTT. Using reference TRBV7-2 and TRBJ2-3 for the parts outside the CDR3, the full variable domain is GAGVSQSPSNKVTEKGKDVELRCDPISGHTALYWYRQSLGQGLEFLIYFQGNSAPDKSGLPSDRFSAERTGGSVSTLTIQRTQQEDSAVYLCASSFYLWTGGDTQYFGPGTRLTVL.

The rearrangement uses TRBV9 and TRBJ1-1, with D perhaps TRBD1 (5 bases). This CDR3 region has 17 residues. Trimming shortened V by 6 bases and J by 2 bases, and 23 bases separated the two germline ends. CDR1 and CDR2 from the germline V gene are SGDLS and YYNGEE. CDR3 amino acids: CASTTYPSGGTNTEAFF. The CDR3 DNA sequence: TGTGCCAGCACCACTTACCCCTCTGGGGGAACTAACACTGAAGCTTTCTTT.

This sequence joins TRBV27 and TRBJ2-5, with D perhaps assigned TRBD1 or TRBD2 (5 bases each). The V end lost 1 base, the J end lost 3 bases, and 12 bases lay between the germline ends. This CDR3 region has 15 residues. Germline lookup yields CDR1 MNHEY and CDR2 SMNVEV (reference sequence). CDR3 amino acids: CASSLFPGQEETQYF. The CDR3 DNA reads as TGTGCCAGCAGTTTATTTCCGGGGCAGGAAGAGACCCAGTACTTC.

This clonotype was observed once. The chain couples TRBV24-1 to TRBJ2-1; 7 bases are shared with TRBD2. The CDR3 has 14 residues. V lost 1 base and J lost 9; bases outside the gene matches: 5. CDR1 KGHDR and CDR2 SFDVKD come from the germline V gene. CDR3 sequence: CATSDLSSGGEQFF. Written as DNA, the CDR3 is TGTGCCACCAGTGATTTAAGTTCGGGGGGTGAGCAGTTCTTC.

The rearrangement links TRBV15 to TRBJ1-3; TRBD1 aligns across 8 bases. Germline V gene lookup returns CDR1 LNHNV and CDR2 YYDKDF (reference sequence). The CDR3 loop spans 14 amino acids. V lost 6 bases, J lost 0 bases, and 1 base stayed unmatched. The CDR3 protein is CATSTGGSGNTIYF. The CDR3 DNA reads as TGTGCCACCAGTACAGGGGGCTCTGGAAACACCATATATTTT.

The gene calls are TRBV12-5 and TRBJ2-5, with 9 bases that match TRBD1. V shed 5 bases and J 5 bases; nucleotides not matched to a gene: 3. The CDR3 totals 13 residues. Germline CDR1 LGHNT, CDR2 FRNRAP. The CDR3 DNA sequence: TGTGCTAGTGGTCCTGGGACAGGGGAGACCCAGTACTTC. It translates to CASGPGTGETQYF. The full variable domain, its missing parts supplied by reference TRBV12-5 and TRBJ2-5, is DARVTQTPRHKVTEMGQEVTMRCQPILGHNTVFWYRQTMMQGLELLAYFRNRAPLDDSGMPKDRFSAEMPDATLATLKIQPSEPRDSAVYFCASGPGTGETQYFGPGTRLLVL.

This clonotype has at least ten counts. The chain combines TRBV5-8 with TRBJ2-1; D ambiguous. V was cut by 0 bases and J by 8 bases, with 6 bases left in between. Germline V lookup: CDR1 SGHTS, CDR2 YDEGEE. CDR3 length: 12 amino acids. The CDR3 sequence: CASSLVPHEQFF. Written as DNA, the CDR3 is TGTGCCAGCAGCTTGGTGCCTCATGAGCAGTTCTTC. Filled out from reference TRBV5-8 and TRBJ2-1, the complete variable domain reads EAGVTQSPTHLIKTRGQQATLRCSPISGHTSVYWYQQALGLGLQFLLWYDEGEERNRGNFPPRFSGRQFPNYSSELNVNALELEDSALYLCASSLVPHEQFFGPGTRLTVL.

With regard to this clonotype: This could be a read error, since a much larger clone is one nucleotide away. The rearrangement uses TRBV24-1 and TRBJ1-5; possible D gene TRBD1, 6 bases. The CDR3 has 13 amino acids. From germline, CDR1 is KGHDR and CDR2 SFDVKD. The ends were cut back, 6 bases at V and 8 bases at J, with 13 bases in the middle. CDR3 coding DNA: TGTGCCACCAGTTCCGGGGGCGGAGAGCCCCAGCATTTT. Protein sequence: CATSSGGGEPQHF.

This clonotype was seen at least ten times. This rearrangement joins TRBV11-2 to TRBJ1-5; D is unresolved. The CDR3 has 15 residues. V shed 1 base and J shed 3 bases, with 10 bases lying between them. Germline loops: CDR1 SGHAT, CDR2 FQNNGV. CDR3: CASSLVGSSNQPQHF. The CDR3 region has the DNA TGTGCCAGCAGCTTAGTGGGCAGCTCCAATCAGCCCCAGCATTTT.

The genes are TRBV7-9 and TRBJ1-6; TRBD1 matches at 9 bases. This CDR3 contains 15 residues. The junction had 8 bases not matched to a gene; V was cut back by 5 bases and J by 9 bases. Germline-derived CDR1 and CDR2 are SEHNR and FQNEAQ (reference sequence). CDR3 sequence: CASSGRQGGFSPLHF. CDR3 DNA sequence: TGTGCCAGCAGCGGACGACAGGGGGGGTTTTCACCCCTCCACTTT. The complete variable domain, with remaining parts taken from reference TRBV7-9 and TRBJ1-6, reads DTGVSQNPRHKITKRGQNVTFRCDPISEHNRLYWYRQTLGQGPEFLTYFQNEAQLEKSRLLSDRFSAERPKGSFSTLEIQRTEQGDSAMYLCASSGRQGGFSPLHFGNGTRLTVT.

This sequence joins TRBV7-8 and TRBJ1-1, with D possibly TRBD1 on 6 matching bases. This CDR3 has 13 residues. Trimming pared 3 bases from V and 5 bases from J, leaving 10 bases between. Germline lookup yields CDR1 SGHVS and CDR2 FQNEAQ. This chain's CDR3 is CASSFKQGTEAFF. In nucleotides, the CDR3 is TGTGCCAGCAGCTTTAAACAGGGTACTGAAGCTTTCTTT. Supplemented by reference TRBV7-8 and TRBJ1-1, the full variable domain reads GAGVSQSPRYKVAKRGQDVALRCDPISGHVSLFWYQQALGQGPEFLTYFQNEAQLDKSGLPSDRFFAERPEGSVSTLKIQRTQQEDSAVYLCASSFKQGTEAFFGQGTRLTVV.

This clonotype was counted once. The chain carries TRBV5-1 and TRBJ2-3; D gene ambiguous. The V gene lost 0 bases and the J gene lost 0 bases, with 5 bases spanning the gap. Germline V CDR1 and CDR2: SGHRS, YFSETQ. The CDR3 loop spans 14 amino acids. The CDR3 DNA follows: TGCGCCAGCAGCTTGGGGGCTAGCACAGATACGCAGTATTTT. Amino acids: CASSLGASTDTQYF. Variable domain in full (rest from reference TRBV5-1 and TRBJ2-3): KAGVTQTPRYLIKTRGQQVTLSCSPISGHRSVSWYQQTPGQGLQFLFEYFSETQRNKGNFPGRFSGRQFSNSRSEMNVSTLELGDSALYLCASSLGASTDTQYFGPGTRLTVL.

With respect to this clonotype: A read error may explain this, as a much larger clone is one base away. The V and J genes are TRBV2 and TRBJ1-4, with 7 bases lining up with TRBD1. This CDR3 has 15 residues. CDR1 is SNHLY, CDR2 FYNNEI, per germline. This chain's CDR3 is CASNEDGTANEKLFF. DNA for the CDR3: TGTGCCAGCAATGAAGATGGGACAGCGAATGAAAAACTGTTTTTT. The full variable domain, completed using reference TRBV2 and TRBJ1-4, is EPEVTQTPSHQVTQMGQEVILRCVPISNHLYFYWYRQILGQKVEFLVSFYNNEISEKSEIFDDQFSVERPDGSNFTLKIRSTKLEDSAMYFCASNEDGTANEKLFFGSGTQLSVL.

The chain couples TRBV20-1 to TRBJ1-1; D possibly corresponds to TRBD1 (6 bases). Looked up from germline, CDR1 is DFQATT and CDR2 is SNEGSKA (reference sequence). This CDR3 spans 13 amino acids. The CDR3 loop is CTTQGLMNTEAFF. Written as DNA, the CDR3 is TGCACCACACAGGGTCTCATGAACACTGAAGCTTTCTTT.